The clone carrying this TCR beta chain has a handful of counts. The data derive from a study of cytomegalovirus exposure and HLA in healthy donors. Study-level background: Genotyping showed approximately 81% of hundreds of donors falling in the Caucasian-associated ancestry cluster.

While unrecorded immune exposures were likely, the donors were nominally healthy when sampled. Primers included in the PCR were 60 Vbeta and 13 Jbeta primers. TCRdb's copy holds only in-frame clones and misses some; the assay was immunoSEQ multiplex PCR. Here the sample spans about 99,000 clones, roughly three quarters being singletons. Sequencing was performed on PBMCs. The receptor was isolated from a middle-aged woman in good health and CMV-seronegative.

As DNA, the CDR3 is TGTGCCAGCAGTCAAGGGACAGGGAGGCGAGGGCCCCAGCATTTT. Its protein product is CASSQGTGRRGPQHF. The rearrangement joins TRBV28 to TRBJ1-5; 9 nucleotides match TRBD1. Germline loops: CDR1 MDHEN, CDR2 SYDVKM. The junction had 11 bases not matched to a gene; V was cut back by 5 bases and J by 9 bases. The CDR3 runs to 15 residues. The complete variable domain, with remaining parts taken from reference TRBV28 and TRBJ1-5, reads DVKVTQSSRYLVKRTGEKVFLECVQDMDHENMFWYRQDPGLGLRLIYFSYDVKMKEKGDIPEGYSVSREKKERFSLILESASTNQTSMYLCASSQGTGRRGPQHFGDGTRLSIL.